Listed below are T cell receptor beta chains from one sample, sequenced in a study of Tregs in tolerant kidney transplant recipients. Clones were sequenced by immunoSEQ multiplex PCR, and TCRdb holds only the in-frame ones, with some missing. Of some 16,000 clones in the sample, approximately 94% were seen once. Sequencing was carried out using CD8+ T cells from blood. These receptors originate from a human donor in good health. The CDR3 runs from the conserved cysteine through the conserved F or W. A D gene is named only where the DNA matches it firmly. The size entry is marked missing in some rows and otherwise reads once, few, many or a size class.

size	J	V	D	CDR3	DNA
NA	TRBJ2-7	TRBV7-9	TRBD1	CASSSTAGGKVDEQYF	TGTGCCAGCAGCTCCACGGCAGGGGGTAAAGTCGACGAGCAGTACTTC
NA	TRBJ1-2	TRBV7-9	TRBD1	CASSFWDRGNYGYTF	TGTGCCAGCAGCTTCTGGGACAGGGGAAACTATGGCTACACCTTC
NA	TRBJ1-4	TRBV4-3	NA	CASSQDFRGATNEKLFF	TGCGCCAGCAGCCAAGATTTTCGGGGTGCAACTAATGAAAAACTGTTTTTT
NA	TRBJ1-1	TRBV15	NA	CATSRDFWGQDTEAFF	TGTGCCACCAGCAGAGATTTCTGGGGGCAGGACACTGAAGCTTTCTTT
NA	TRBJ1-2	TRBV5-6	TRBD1	CASSPGQGGYGYTF	TGTGCCAGCAGCCCCGGACAGGGGGGGTATGGCTACACCTTC
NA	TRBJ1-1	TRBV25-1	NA	CASSEVRTREAFF	TGTGCCAGCAGTGAGGTCCGGACGAGGGAAGCTTTCTTT
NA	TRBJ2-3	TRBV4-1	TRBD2	CASSTRPGLAEVSTDTQYF	TGCGCCAGCAGTACACGCCCGGGACTAGCGGAAGTTAGCACAGATACGCAGTATTTT
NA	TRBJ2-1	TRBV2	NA	CASSYTKPGPEQFF	TGTGCCAGCAGTTATACCAAGCCCGGGCCCGAGCAGTTCTTC
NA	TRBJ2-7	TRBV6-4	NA	CAKESDGGRPPYEQYF	TGTGCCAAAGAGTCTGACGGGGGGCGCCCCCCCTACGAGCAGTACTTC
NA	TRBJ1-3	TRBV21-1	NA	CASSKLGGNTIYF	TGTGCCAGCAGCAAATTAGGTGGAAACACCATATATTTT
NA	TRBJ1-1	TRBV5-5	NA	CASSLVAGERTEAFF	TGTGCCAGCAGCTTGGTAGCAGGAGAGAGGACTGAAGCTTTCTTT
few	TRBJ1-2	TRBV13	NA	CASSPVYPRRGRYTF	TGTGCCAGCAGTCCAGTATACCCCCGCCGCGGACGCTACACCTTC
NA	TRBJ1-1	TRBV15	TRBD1	CATSRGTGNTEAFF	TGTGCCACCAGCAGGGGGACAGGTAACACTGAAGCTTTCTTT
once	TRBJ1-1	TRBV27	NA	CASSLGGTTEAFF	TGTGCCAGCAGTTTAGGGGGGACGACTGAAGCTTTCTTT
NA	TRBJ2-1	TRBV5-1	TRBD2	CASIGLAEGDEQFF	TGCGCCAGCATCGGACTAGCGGAGGGGGATGAGCAGTTCTTC
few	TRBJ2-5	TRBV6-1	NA	CASATDQGLQETQYF	TGTGCCAGCGCCACGGATCAGGGGCTCCAAGAGACCCAGTACTTC
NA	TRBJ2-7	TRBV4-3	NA	CASSQDRSPSYEQYF	TGCGCCAGCAGCCAAGACCGGTCACCCTCCTACGAGCAGTACTTC
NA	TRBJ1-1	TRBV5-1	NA	CASRAGPAENTEAFF	TGCGCCAGCCGGGCCGGACCCGCGGAGAACACTGAAGCTTTCTTT
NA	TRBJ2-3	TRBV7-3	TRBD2	CASSPLGLAGRDTQYF	TGTGCCAGCAGCCCTCTTGGACTAGCGGGAAGAGATACGCAGTATTTT
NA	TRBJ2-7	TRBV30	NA	CAWSEGLNYEQYF	TGTGCCTGGAGTGAAGGGTTGAACTACGAGCAGTACTTC
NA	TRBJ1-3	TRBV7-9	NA	CASSLVLGESGNTIYF	TGTGCCAGCAGCTTAGTCCTCGGAGAATCTGGAAACACCATATATTTT
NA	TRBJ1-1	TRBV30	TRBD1	CAWWVGQGDTEAFF	TGTGCCTGGTGGGTCGGGCAGGGGGACACTGAAGCTTTCTTT
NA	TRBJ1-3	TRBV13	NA	CASSLYGGSGNTIYF	TGTGCCAGCAGCTTATACGGAGGCTCTGGAAACACCATATATTTT
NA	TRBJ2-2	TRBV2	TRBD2	CASRAMAGGPDGELFF	TGTGCCAGCAGGGCCATGGCGGGGGGGCCTGACGGGGAGCTGTTTTTT
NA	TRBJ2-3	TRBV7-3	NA	CASSLINRDTQYF	TGTGCCAGCAGCTTAATTAACCGAGATACGCAGTATTTT
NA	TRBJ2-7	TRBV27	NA	CASSLWGGTSYEQYF	TGTGCCAGCAGTTTATGGGGCGGGACGAGCTACGAGCAGTACTTC